The 28 T cell receptor beta chains given below trace back to one sample, sequenced in a study of OX40 agonist ivuxolimab in advanced cancers. Here immunoSEQ multiplex PCR was the method, and the copy in TCRdb shows in-frame clones only, minus some. Of about 62,000 clones listed, 79% are singletons. Sequences were derived from CD4+ or CD8+ T cells sorted from blood, sampled in a trial of the OX40 agonist ivuxolimab. These receptors all stem from an adult with an advanced solid tumor such as melanoma, head and neck, liver or kidney cancer.

V gene TRBV9 combines with J gene TRBJ2-3; 9 bases fit TRBD2. Germline lookup yields CDR1 SGDLS and CDR2 YYNGEE. J gave up 2 bases and V 0 bases, and 7 bases lay outside the gene matches. This CDR3 is 17 amino acids long. CDR3 coding DNA: TGTGCCAGCAGCGTAGGAGTAGCGGGAGTTTTCACAGATACGCAGTATTTT. This encodes CASSVGVAGVFTDTQYF. Based on the CDR3 plus reference TRBV9 and TRBJ2-3, the full variable domain is DSGVTQTPKHLITATGQRVTLRCSPRSGDLSVYWYQQSLDQGLQFLIQYYNGEERAKGNILERFSAQQFPDLHSELNLSSLELGDSALYFCASSVGVAGVFTDTQYFGPGTRLTVL.

The rearrangement links TRBV28 to TRBJ1-1; D is undetermined. This CDR3 has 13 residues. Trimming pared 1 base from V and 4 bases from J, leaving 7 bases between. CDR1 is MDHEN and CDR2 is SYDVKM in the germline V gene. The CDR3 here is CASSLLASTEAFF. CDR3 DNA: TGTGCCAGCAGTTTATTGGCCAGCACTGAAGCTTTCTTT.

Worth noting for this clone: This CDR3 is also generated by other DNA sequences in the sample. J is TRBJ1-4 and V is TRBV13; D not certain. The germline V and J ends were trimmed by 3 bases and 5 bases, with 10 bases remaining between them. Germline V gene data show CDR1 as PRHDT and CDR2 as FYEKMQ (reference sequence). The length of the CDR3 is 14 residues. The CDR3 nucleotides read TGTGCCAGCAGCTTGCGGCAGCCGAATGAAAAACTGTTTTTT. Translating gives CASSLRQPNEKLFF.

The genes are TRBV28 and TRBJ1-5, with D maybe TRBD1 (5 bases). V was shortened by 6 bases and J by 3 bases, with 6 bases between the two germline ends. Germline lookup yields CDR1 MDHEN and CDR2 SYDVKM. CDR3 length: 12 amino acids. Written as DNA, the CDR3 is TGTGCCAGCAGGGGGGTCAATCAGCCCCAGCATTTT. Amino acid sequence: CASRGVNQPQHF.

The chain links TRBV5-1 to TRBJ1-4, with 10 bases lining up with TRBD1. The CDR3 consists of 16 residues. Germline CDR1 SGHRS, CDR2 YFSETQ. Trimming took 7 bases from V and 5 from J; bases not matched to a gene: 11. Written as DNA, the CDR3 is TGCGCCAGCGGACACGGGACAGGGGATCCGAATGAAAAACTGTTTTTT. Translated, it gives CASGHGTGDPNEKLFF.

The chain employs TRBV5-4 and TRBJ1-3; D might be TRBD1 (5 bases). The CDR3 loop spans 16 amino acids. Trimming stripped 0 bases from V and 0 bases from J, with 10 bases between. CDR1 and CDR2 from the germline V gene are SGHNT and YYREEE (reference sequence). This chain's CDR3 is CASSLGGRLSGNTIYF. For the CDR3, the DNA is TGTGCCAGCAGCTTGGGGGGACGTCTCTCTGGAAACACCATATATTTT.

The V and J genes are TRBV4-3 and TRBJ1-4; 7 nucleotides line up with TRBD1. The CDR3 consists of 16 residues. Trimming took 0 bases from V and 6 from J; bases not matched to a gene: 7. Germline CDR1 is LGHNA and CDR2 is YSLEER. CDR3 nucleotides: TGCGCCAGCAGCCAAGAAGGGACAGAAGTCTATGAAAAACTGTTTTTT. Encoded protein: CASSQEGTEVYEKLFF.

This chain joins TRBV30 and TRBJ1-2; TRBD1 aligns across 7 bases. Germline values: CDR1 GTSNPN, CDR2 SVGIG (reference sequence). The CDR3 sequence is 13 residues long. Trimming took 0 bases from V and 8 from J; bases not matched to a gene: 6. The CDR3 DNA reads as TGTGCCTGGAGTGTAGGGGGCGCCGCGGGCTACACCTTC. It codes for CAWSVGGAAGYTF.

The chain recombines TRBV7-9 with TRBJ1-1; no reliable D call. V dropped 4 bases and J dropped 2 bases, with 8 bases sitting between them. The length of the CDR3 is 13 residues. Germline V gene lookup returns CDR1 SEHNR and CDR2 FQNEAQ (reference sequence). For the CDR3, the DNA is TGTGCCAGCAGCTCGACGGGAAACACTGAAGCTTTCTTT. Its translation is CASSSTGNTEAFF.

This rearrangement joins TRBV27 to TRBJ2-7, with D tentatively TRBD1 (5 bases). With 2 bases removed from V and 2 bases from J, the gap between germline ends came to 10 bases. Germline CDR1 and CDR2: MNHEY and SMNVEV (reference sequence). The CDR3 sequence is 14 residues long. The CDR3 sequence: CASSLHRPPYEQYF. CDR3 coding DNA: TGTGCCAGCAGTTTACACAGGCCCCCCTACGAGCAGTACTTC.

V is TRBV27 and J is TRBJ2-7, with 14 positions matching TRBD2. V was pared by 8 bases and J by 4 bases, with 1 base of the junction left unmatched. The CDR3 is made up of 13 amino acids. Germline V gene data show CDR1 as MNHEY and CDR2 as SMNVEV (reference sequence). This chain's CDR3 is CASGLAGGYEQYF. The CDR3 nucleotides are TGTGCCAGCGGACTAGCGGGGGGTTACGAGCAGTACTTC.

The rearrangement joins TRBV27 to TRBJ2-7, with 11 bases lining up with TRBD2. CDR3 size: 15 residues. The V segment lost 6 bases and the J segment 0 bases; nucleotides outside the gene matches: 4. The germline V gene encodes CDR1 MNHEY and CDR2 SMNVEV (reference sequence). CDR3 amino acids: CASRHGTSGSYEQYF. The CDR3 DNA reads TGTGCCAGCAGACATGGGACTAGCGGCTCCTACGAGCAGTACTTC.

The chain joins TRBV10-2 to TRBJ1-1; TRBD1 is a possible D gene (5 bases). This CDR3 has 14 amino acids. CDR1 and CDR2 from the germline V gene are WSHSY and SAAADI. V lost 3 bases and J 7 bases, leaving 15 bases between the germline ends. Written as DNA, the CDR3 is TGCGCCAGCAGTGAATCCGCGCGGCAGGGTGAAGCTTTCTTT. It encodes CASSESARQGEAFF.

The chain uses TRBV6-1 and TRBJ1-1; unclear D gene. Trimming removed 6 bases at V and 1 base at J, with 9 bases between. The CDR3 spans 13 residues. CDR1 is MNHNS, CDR2 SASEGT, per germline. The DNA of the CDR3 is TGTGCCAGCAGAGGAAACCAGAACACTGAAGCTTTCTTT. Amino acid sequence: CASRGNQNTEAFF.

The V call is TRBV28, the J call TRBJ1-5; 9 positions agree with TRBD1. CDR1 is MDHEN, CDR2 SYDVKM, per germline. This CDR3 comprises 17 residues. With 2 bases clipped from V and 9 bases from J, the junction kept 14 bases outside the gene matches. CDR3 coding DNA: TGTGCCAGCAGTTTAAGTACGGGACAGGGTCTCGTATCGCCCCAGCATTTT. Amino acids: CASSLSTGQGLVSPQHF.

The rearrangement links TRBV18 to TRBJ2-1; 8 bases agree with TRBD2. The ends lost 6 bases at V and 0 bases at J; junction bases unmatched: 4. This CDR3 has 15 amino acids. Germline V gene data show CDR1 as KGHSH and CDR2 as LQKENI. CDR3 protein: CASSYLAGSYNEQFF. The CDR3 region has the DNA TGTGCCAGCTCGTACCTAGCGGGCTCCTACAATGAGCAGTTCTTC.

The table lists this clone with a few counts. This chain connects TRBV9 to TRBJ2-4; TRBD1 is a possible D gene (5 bases). The V gene lost 7 bases and the J gene lost 0 bases, with 20 bases spanning the gap. CDR1 and CDR2 from the germline V gene are SGDLS and YYNGEE. The CDR3 runs to 17 residues. The CDR3 DNA reads TGTGCCAGCCTACTAACTAAGGGGCAGCTAGCCAAAAACATTCAGTACTTC. This codes for CASLLTKGQLAKNIQYF.

The chain joins TRBV19 to TRBJ1-2; 8 nucleotides agree with TRBD1. The CDR3 has 14 residues. The V gene end was trimmed by 4 bases and the J gene end by 2 bases; junction bases not matched to a gene: 3. Germline V gives CDR1 LNHDA, CDR2 SQIVND (reference sequence). CDR3 coding DNA: TGTGCCAGTAGTACAGGACAGGGAAACTATGGCTACACCTTC. Translated: CASSTGQGNYGYTF.

V is TRBV19 and J is TRBJ2-1, with D hard to call. CDR1 LNHDA and CDR2 SQIVND come from the germline V gene (reference sequence). With 5 bases removed from V and 6 bases from J, the gap between germline ends came to 11 bases. The CDR3 length is 13 residues. CDR3: CASSLIYANEQFF. Here the CDR3 DNA reads TGTGCCAGTAGTCTGATTTATGCCAATGAGCAGTTCTTC. The full variable domain, in which reference TRBV19 and TRBJ2-1 provide the parts outside the CDR3, is DGGITQSPKYLFRKEGQNVTLSCEQNLNHDAMYWYRQDPGQGLRLIYYSQIVNDFQKGDIAEGYSVSREKKESFPLTVTSAQKNPTAFYLCASSLIYANEQFFGPGTRLTVL.

This chain uses TRBV11-2 with TRBJ1-2; 7 bases match TRBD1. Germline lookup yields CDR1 SGHAT and CDR2 FQNNGV. This CDR3 has 14 residues. V lost 1 base, J lost 8 bases, and 7 bases stayed unmatched. In nucleotides, the CDR3 is TGTGCCAGCAGCTTAGTTTCGACAGGGCAGGGCTACACCTTC. Residues: CASSLVSTGQGYTF.

The chain is built from TRBV2 and TRBJ1-5; 10 bases are a match to TRBD1. Germline V gives CDR1 SNHLY, CDR2 FYNNEI. Trimming at V came to 8 bases and at J to 6 bases, leaving 7 bases not matched to a gene. The CDR3 is made up of 14 amino acids. DNA for the CDR3: TGTGCCAGCCTCCGGGACAGGGGTTTTCAGCCCCAGCATTTT. This translates into CASLRDRGFQPQHF.

V and J are TRBV5-6 and TRBJ1-6; 7 positions agree with TRBD1. CDR3 length equals 14 residues. Per the germline V gene, CDR1 is SGHDT and CDR2 is YYEEEE. Unmatched junction bases numbered 9, after V lost 5 bases and J lost 10 bases. Written as DNA, the CDR3 is TGTGCCAGCAGTTCTAGACAGGGTGGGTCACCCCTCCACTTT. The encoded protein is CASSSRQGGSPLHF.

This clone was counted only a few times. V is TRBV5-1 and J is TRBJ1-1; D remains unclear. V was shortened by 0 bases and J by 11 bases, with 8 bases between the two germline ends. The CDR3 has 11 residues. Germline CDR1 and CDR2: SGHRS and YFSETQ. As DNA, the CDR3 is TGCGCCAGCAGCTTGGGGAGCGTTGCTTTCTTT. As protein: CASSLGSVAFF.

The CDR3 DNA reads TGTGCCATCAGTGAGTCAATGGGGAACACCATATATTTT. Protein: CAISESMGNTIYF. This chain joins TRBV10-3 and TRBJ1-3; no firm D call. In germline, CDR1 is ENHRY, CDR2 SYGVKD. V was trimmed by 0 bases and J by 7 bases, leaving 7 bases between them. CDR3 length equals 13 residues.

The chain uses TRBV7-8 and TRBJ1-1, with D possibly matching TRBD1 (5 bases). The CDR3 extends over 11 amino acids. The V gene lost 1 base and the J gene lost 11 bases, with 8 bases spanning the gap. CDR1 and CDR2 from the germline V gene are SGHVS and FQNEAQ. Here the CDR3 DNA reads TGTGCCAGCAGCTTAGTGGGGCTGGCTTTCTTT. This sequence encodes CASSLVGLAFF.

On this clone: At one end the junction does not follow the germline gene, possibly because of a read error. The chain has TRBV6-1 and TRBJ2-2, with a weak D call TRBD1 (6 bases). CDR3 length: 13 residues. Germline V gene data show CDR1 as MNHNS and CDR2 as SASEGT. CDR3 bases: TGTGCCAGCAGTAACAGGGTTCCCGGGAAGCTGTTTTTT. Translating it yields CASSNRVPGKLFF.

This sequence joins TRBV5-1 and TRBJ2-3; 8 nucleotides align to TRBD2. Germline V CDR1 and CDR2: SGHRS, YFSETQ. The CDR3 has 13 residues. Trimming took 4 bases from V and 4 from J; bases not matched to a gene: 2. DNA of the CDR3: TGCGCCAGCAGCCCCGGGGGGGCAGATACGCAGTATTTT. It yields the protein CASSPGGADTQYF.

The J gene is TRBJ2-1, the V gene TRBV11-3; 10 bases are a match to TRBD2. The CDR3 length is 17 residues. The V gene's germline CDR1 is SGHNT and CDR2 YENEEA. Trimming at V came to 1 base and at J to 3 bases, leaving 6 bases not matched to a gene. The chain's CDR3 is CASSLGASGGFYNEQFF. The CDR3 coding sequence is TGTGCCAGCAGCTTAGGGGCTAGCGGGGGATTCTACAATGAGCAGTTCTTC.